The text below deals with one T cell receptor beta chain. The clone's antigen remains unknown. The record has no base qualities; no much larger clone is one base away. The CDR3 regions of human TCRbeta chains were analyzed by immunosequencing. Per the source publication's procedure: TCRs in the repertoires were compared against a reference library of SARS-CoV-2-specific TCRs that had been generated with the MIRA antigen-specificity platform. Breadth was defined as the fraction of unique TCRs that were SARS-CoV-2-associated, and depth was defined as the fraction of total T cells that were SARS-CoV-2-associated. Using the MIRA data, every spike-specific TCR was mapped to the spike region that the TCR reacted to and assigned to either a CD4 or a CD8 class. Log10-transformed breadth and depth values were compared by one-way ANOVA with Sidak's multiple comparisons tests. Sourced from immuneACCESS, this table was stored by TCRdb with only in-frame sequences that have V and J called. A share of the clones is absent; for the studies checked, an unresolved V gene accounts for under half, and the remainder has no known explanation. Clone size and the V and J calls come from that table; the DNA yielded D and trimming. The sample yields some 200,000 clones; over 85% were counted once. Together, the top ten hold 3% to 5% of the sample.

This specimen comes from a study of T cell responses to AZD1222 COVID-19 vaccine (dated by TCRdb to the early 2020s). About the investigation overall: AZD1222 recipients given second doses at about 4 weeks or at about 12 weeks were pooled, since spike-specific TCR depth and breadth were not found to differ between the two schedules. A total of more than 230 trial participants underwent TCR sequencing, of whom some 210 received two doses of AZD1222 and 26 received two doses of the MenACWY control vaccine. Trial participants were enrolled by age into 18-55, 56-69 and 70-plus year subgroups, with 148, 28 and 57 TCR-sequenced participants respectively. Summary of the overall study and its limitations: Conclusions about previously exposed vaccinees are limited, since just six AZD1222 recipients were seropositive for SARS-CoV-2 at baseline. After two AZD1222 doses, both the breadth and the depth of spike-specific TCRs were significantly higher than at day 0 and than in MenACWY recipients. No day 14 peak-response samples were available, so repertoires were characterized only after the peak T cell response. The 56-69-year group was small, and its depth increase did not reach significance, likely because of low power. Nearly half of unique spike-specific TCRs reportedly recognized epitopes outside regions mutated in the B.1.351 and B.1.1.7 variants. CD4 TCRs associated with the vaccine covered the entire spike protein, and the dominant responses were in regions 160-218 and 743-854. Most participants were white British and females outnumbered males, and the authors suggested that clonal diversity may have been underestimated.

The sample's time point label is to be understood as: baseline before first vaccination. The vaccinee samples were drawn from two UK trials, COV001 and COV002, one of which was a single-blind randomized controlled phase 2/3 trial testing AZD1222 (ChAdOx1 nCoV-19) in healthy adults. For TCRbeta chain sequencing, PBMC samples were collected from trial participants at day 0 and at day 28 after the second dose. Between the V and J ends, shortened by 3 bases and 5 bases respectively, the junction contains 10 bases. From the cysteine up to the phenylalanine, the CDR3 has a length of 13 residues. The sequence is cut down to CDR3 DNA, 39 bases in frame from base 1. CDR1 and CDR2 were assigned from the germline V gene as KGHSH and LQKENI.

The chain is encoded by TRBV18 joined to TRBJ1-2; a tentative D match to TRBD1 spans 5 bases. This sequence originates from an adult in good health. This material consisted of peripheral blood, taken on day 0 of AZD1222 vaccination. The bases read TGTGCCAGCTCACCGGGCAGGGAATATGGCTACACCTTC. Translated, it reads CASSPGREYGYTF.